These 17 T cell receptor beta chains were sequenced from one sample in a study of memory CD4+ T cells and cytomegalovirus serostatus. Single viable CD3+CD4+CD8-CD45RO+ cells were sorted as the memory CD4+ T cells. The assay was immunoSEQ multiplex PCR, and TCRdb's table has in-frame clones only and misses some. The sample yields tens of thousands of clones, more than 70% seen once. Sequencing used memory CD4+ T cells from blood. The origin of the receptors is an adult in good health and CMV-seronegative. Some clones in this sample may be carry-over from other donors' samples.

The gene calls are TRBV27 and TRBJ2-7; perhaps TRBD1 as D (6 bases). The CDR3 is 17 amino acids. The germline gives CDR1 MNHEY, CDR2 SMNVEV (reference sequence). V was pared by 1 base and J by 2 bases, with 18 bases between. DNA of the CDR3: TGTGCCAGCAGTTTATATCCCCCAGGGGTACCCACCTACGAGCAGTACTTC. Its translation: CASSLYPPGVPTYEQYF.

This chain uses TRBV5-6 with TRBJ1-6; a possible D gene is TRBD1 (5 bases). Per germline, CDR1 SGHDT and CDR2 YYEEEE. Trimming took off 1 base at V and 4 bases at J, with 9 bases between the two ends. The CDR3 runs to 15 residues. CDR3 sequence reads: CASSLRQSYNSPLHF. The DNA for the CDR3 is TGTGCCAGCAGCTTGCGACAGTCGTATAATTCACCCCTCCACTTT.

This clone was counted a single time. V is TRBV4-1 and J is TRBJ2-1; tentatively, D is TRBD2 (6 bases). The CDR3 totals 17 residues. The germline V gene has CDR1 MGHRA and CDR2 YSYEKL. The ends were cut back, 2 bases at V and 0 bases at J, with 14 bases in the middle. The CDR3 reads CASSQTPTRSSYNEQFF. CDR3 in DNA: TGCGCCAGCAGCCAAACCCCGACTAGAAGCTCCTACAATGAGCAGTTCTTC.

The V call is TRBV10-2, the J call TRBJ2-1; D not certain. Trimming shortened V by 5 bases and J by 1 base, and 9 bases separated the two germline ends. CDR1 and CDR2 (germline): WSHSY, SAAADI. This CDR3 region has 14 residues. CDR3 in amino acids: CASSPDLSYNEQFF. In DNA form, the CDR3 reads TGCGCCAGCAGTCCCGATCTTTCCTACAATGAGCAGTTCTTC.

The CDR3 spells CASRTGWANTEAFF. DNA of the CDR3: TGTGCCTCGAGGACAGGATGGGCGAACACTGAAGCTTTCTTT. The J gene is TRBJ1-1, the V gene TRBV30, with TRBD1 identical over 7 bases. The CDR3 consists of 14 residues. CDR1 is GTSNPN and CDR2 is SVGIG in the germline V gene (reference sequence). J lost 1 base, V lost 7 bases, and 9 bases had no gene match.

This chain uses TRBV2 with TRBJ2-7; TRBD2 is a possible D gene (6 bases). The CDR3 sequence is 15 residues long. V was clipped by 6 bases and J by 6 bases, with 21 bases between them. In germline, CDR1 is SNHLY, CDR2 FYNNEI. The CDR3 DNA reads TGTGCCAGCAGCCCCACGGGGGTAGCTTTGGCCGAGCAGTACTTC. This translates into CASSPTGVALAEQYF.

This chain joins TRBV10-3 and TRBJ2-1; D uncertain. The V end lost 10 bases, the J end lost 4 bases, and 17 bases lay between the germline ends. CDR3 size: 14 residues. From germline, CDR1 is ENHRY and CDR2 SYGVKD. As DNA, the CDR3 is TGTGCCACCAAGTCTCGAGTAGAATACAATGAGCAGTTCTTC. Encoded protein: CATKSRVEYNEQFF.

The genes are TRBV19 and TRBJ2-7; 8 positions agree with TRBD1. CDR3 length: 13 residues. Germline CDR1 and CDR2: LNHDA and SQIVND (reference sequence). V shed 4 bases and J 6 bases; nucleotides not matched to a gene: 5. DNA for the CDR3: TGTGCCAGTAGTAAACAGGGGGTTGGCGAGCAGTACTTC. It specifies CASSKQGVGEQYF.

The CDR3 DNA follows: TGTGCCAGCAGGTTAATTGTAGCCAAAAACATTCAGTACTTC. This encodes CASRLIVAKNIQYF. This chain uses TRBV2 with TRBJ2-4, with D unresolved. This CDR3 is 14 amino acids long. Trimming shortened V by 6 bases and J by 0 bases, and 9 bases separated the two germline ends. Germline V CDR1 and CDR2: SNHLY, FYNNEI.

This chain connects TRBV29-1 to TRBJ2-1, with D uncertain. The germline V and J ends were trimmed by 3 bases and 6 bases, with 12 bases remaining between them. This CDR3 region has 13 residues. In germline, CDR1 is SQVTM, CDR2 ANQGSEA. The CDR3 sequence is CSVDAGPINEQFF. In nucleotides, the CDR3 is TGCAGCGTTGACGCTGGACCGATCAATGAGCAGTTCTTC.

The V call is TRBV30, the J call TRBJ2-3; D possibly matches TRBD1 or TRBD2 (6 bases each). The V end was cut by 3 bases, the J end by 6 bases, with 13 bases between. CDR1 GTSNPN and CDR2 SVGIG come from the germline V gene (reference sequence). The CDR3 contains 13 residues. The CDR3 protein is CAWSARGGDTQYF. The CDR3 DNA reads TGTGCCTGGAGCGCCCGAGGGGGGGATACGCAGTATTTT.

This clone was counted a few times. The V call is TRBV11-2, the J call TRBJ1-3, with D tentatively TRBD1 (5 bases). The ends were cut back, 5 bases at V and 2 bases at J, with 13 bases in the middle. The CDR3 consists of 15 residues. Per the germline V gene, CDR1 is SGHAT and CDR2 is FQNNGV. CDR3 coding DNA: TGTGCCAGCAGCCACGCCGGGGGGGCTGGAAACACCATATATTTT. It encodes CASSHAGGAGNTIYF.

The genes are TRBV28 and TRBJ2-1; TRBD2 aligns across 9 bases. CDR1 and CDR2 from the germline V gene are MDHEN and SYDVKM. The junction had 12 bases not matched to a gene; V was cut back by 6 bases and J by 9 bases. The CDR3 is 15 residues long. CDR3 nucleotide sequence: TGTGCCAGCAGGAGGGGATCTAGCGGGAAGGGTGAGCAGTTCTTC. Amino acids: CASRRGSSGKGEQFF.

The rearrangement uses TRBV28 and TRBJ1-2; 9 bases are shared with TRBD1. Germline V CDR1 and CDR2: MDHEN, SYDVKM. The trim removed 6 bases at V and 5 bases at J, leaving 1 base unmatched. This CDR3 is built from 12 residues. The CDR3 DNA sequence: TGTGCCAGCAGGACAGGGGGGTATGGCTACACCTTC. Translation: CASRTGGYGYTF.

The J gene is TRBJ2-7, the V gene TRBV4-1; 10 nucleotides match TRBD2. Germline lookup yields CDR1 MGHRA and CDR2 YSYEKL. V was pared by 2 bases and J by 4 bases, with 11 bases of the junction left unmatched. The CDR3 has 17 amino acids. The CDR3 coding sequence is TGCGCCAGCAGCCAAATCCCCATAGCGGGAGGAACGTACGAGCAGTACTTC. Protein: CASSQIPIAGGTYEQYF.

V is TRBV7-9 and J is TRBJ1-2; no clear D gene. Trimming removed 4 bases at V and 8 bases at J, with 17 bases between. The CDR3 length is 14 residues. The germline CDR1 and CDR2 sequences are SEHNR and FQNEAQ (reference sequence). The DNA for the CDR3 is TGTGCCAGCAGCTCACTGTCAGTGGTCCAGGGCTACACCTTC. This gives the protein CASSSLSVVQGYTF.

J is TRBJ2-6 and V is TRBV13; D is unclear. Germline V gene lookup returns CDR1 PRHDT and CDR2 FYEKMQ (reference sequence). The V and J ends lost 1 base and 0 bases respectively, with 7 bases between them. The CDR3 has 16 residues. The CDR3 DNA is TGTGCCAGCAGCTTAGTCCGGGCCTCTGGGGCCAACGTCCTGACTTTC. It is translated as CASSLVRASGANVLTF.